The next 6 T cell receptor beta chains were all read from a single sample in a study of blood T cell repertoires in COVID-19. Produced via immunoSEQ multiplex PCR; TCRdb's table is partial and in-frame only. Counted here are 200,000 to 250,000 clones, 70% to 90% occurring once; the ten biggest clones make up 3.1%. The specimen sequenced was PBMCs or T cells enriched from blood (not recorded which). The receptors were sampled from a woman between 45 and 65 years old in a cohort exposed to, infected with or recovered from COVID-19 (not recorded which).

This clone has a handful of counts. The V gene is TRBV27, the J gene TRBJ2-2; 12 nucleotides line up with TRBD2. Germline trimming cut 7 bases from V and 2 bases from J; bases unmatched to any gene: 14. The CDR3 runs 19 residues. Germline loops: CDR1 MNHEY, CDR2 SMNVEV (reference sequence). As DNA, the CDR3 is TGTGCCAGCAAGGCTTGGGTTACGACTAGCGGGGGAAACACCGGGGAGCTGTTTTTT. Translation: CASKAWVTTSGGNTGELFF.

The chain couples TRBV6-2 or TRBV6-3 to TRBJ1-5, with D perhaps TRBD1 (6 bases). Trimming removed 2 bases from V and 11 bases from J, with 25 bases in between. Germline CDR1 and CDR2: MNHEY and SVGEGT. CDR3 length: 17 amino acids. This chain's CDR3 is CASSYNPSFYGQLAQHF. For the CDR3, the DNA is TGTGCCAGCAGTTACAATCCCTCGTTTTATGGACAGCTCGCCCAGCATTTT.

The CDR3 DNA reads TGCGCCAGCAGCTTTAAGACAGGGACGTTTTTAGAGACCCAGTACTTC. It encodes CASSFKTGTFLETQYF. The chain employs TRBV5-1 and TRBJ2-5; 7 positions agree with TRBD1. J lost 4 bases, V lost 2 bases, and 11 bases had no gene match. This CDR3 region has 16 residues. Germline assignment: CDR1 SGHRS and CDR2 YFSETQ. The variable domain in full, completed from reference TRBV5-1 and TRBJ2-5, reads KAGVTQTPRYLIKTRGQQVTLSCSPISGHRSVSWYQQTPGQGLQFLFEYFSETQRNKGNFPGRFSGRQFSNSRSEMNVSTLELGDSALYLCASSFKTGTFLETQYFGPGTRLLVL.

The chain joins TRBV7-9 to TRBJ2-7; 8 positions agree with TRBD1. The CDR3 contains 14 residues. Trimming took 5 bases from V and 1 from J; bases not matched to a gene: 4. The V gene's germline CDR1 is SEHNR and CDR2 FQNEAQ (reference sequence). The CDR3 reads CASSPRQGSYEQYF. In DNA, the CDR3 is TGTGCCAGCAGCCCAAGACAGGGGTCCTACGAGCAGTACTTC.

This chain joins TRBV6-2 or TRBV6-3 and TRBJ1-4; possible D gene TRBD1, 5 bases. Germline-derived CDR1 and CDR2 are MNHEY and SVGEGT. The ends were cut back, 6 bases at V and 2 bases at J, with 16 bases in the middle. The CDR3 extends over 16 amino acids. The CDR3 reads CASSPGRGGTNEKLFF. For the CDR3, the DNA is TGTGCCAGCAGCCCCGGCCGCGGGGGGACTAATGAAAAACTGTTTTTT.

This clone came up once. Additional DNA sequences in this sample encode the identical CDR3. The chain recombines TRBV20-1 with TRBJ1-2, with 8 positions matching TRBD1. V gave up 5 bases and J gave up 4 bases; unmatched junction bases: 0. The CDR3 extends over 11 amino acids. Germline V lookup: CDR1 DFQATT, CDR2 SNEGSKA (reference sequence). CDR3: CSAGQGYGYTF. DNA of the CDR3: TGCAGTGCTGGACAGGGCTATGGCTACACCTTC.